Sequencing of this TCR beta chain was carried out in a study of T cell changes during pregnancy in multiple sclerosis. The V and J ends lost 5 bases and 5 bases respectively, with 16 bases between them. Per germline, CDR1 PRHDT and CDR2 FYEKMQ (reference sequence). This CDR3 has 14 residues. Measured with immunoSEQ multiplex PCR; TCRdb has only the in-frame clones, and not every one. The sample includes tens of thousands of clones, 90% of them seen just once. The sample in question was CD8+ T cells from peripheral blood mononuclear cells, obtained in the third trimester of pregnancy. The receptor was isolated from a female donor with multiple sclerosis, enrolled in a pregnancy study. The V call is TRBV13, the J call TRBJ2-7; tentative D call: TRBD1 (6 bases). The DNA of the CDR3 is TGTGCCAGCAGCGAGATGCAGGGGTTGGACGAGCAGTACTTC. Its translation is CASSEMQGLDEQYF.